This TCR beta chain came from a study of cytomegalovirus exposure and HLA in healthy donors. Whole-study context: Early release data held some 79 million unique TCRs from HLA-typed donors. Genotyping of more than 300 donors showed that over 65% belonged to the Caucasian-associated ancestry cluster. Study results and caveats: A missense variant in DCLRE1C was later tied to TCR beta V- and J-gene trimming.

V was pared by 4 bases and J by 9 bases, with 12 bases of the junction left unmatched. The CDR3 extends over 18 amino acids. Germline-derived CDR1 and CDR2 are MDHEN and SYDVKM. Primers: 60 Vbeta forward and 13 Jbeta reverse. TCRdb's copy holds only in-frame clones and misses some; the assay was immunoSEQ multiplex PCR. The sample records about 150,000 clones, 70% to 80% being singletons. There were likely unrecorded immune exposures, though donors were nominally healthy when sampled. On this clone: What it recognizes is unknown.

Sequences were obtained from PBMCs. The chain carries TRBV28 and TRBJ2-1; 16 bases align to TRBD2. This TCR came from a man aged 25 to 45 in good health and CMV-seropositive. The CDR3 coding sequence is TGTGCCAGCAGTTCCCCGGGACTAGCGGGAGGGCCAGTCGGTGAGCAGTTCTTC. Translated, it gives CASSSPGLAGGPVGEQFF.